This TCR beta chain came from a study of T cell responses to AZD1222 COVID-19 vaccine. Overall study results and limits: The donor cohort was predominantly white British with a female majority, and clonal diversity may have been underestimated.

Assay used: immunoSEQ multiplex PCR; TCRdb lists only in-frame clones, some missing. This sample has 110,000 to 150,000 clones, with around 89% found just once. A word on this clone: Its antigen is undetermined.

CDR3 length: 16 residues. Germline CDR1 is SGDLS and CDR2 is YYNGEE. V lost 0 bases and J lost 8, with 17 bases in between. The TCR originated in an adult in good health. J is TRBJ2-2 and V is TRBV9, with a tentative D call TRBD2 (5 bases). Material: peripheral blood, obtained on day 0 of AZD1222 vaccination. This CDR3 reads CASSVEAVLQIGELFF. The CDR3 DNA reads TGTGCCAGCAGCGTAGAAGCGGTCCTGCAAATAGGGGAGCTGTTTTTT.